The present T cell receptor beta chain was sequenced within a study of cytomegalovirus exposure and HLA in healthy donors. This clone appeared once. PCR used 60 Vbeta primers and 13 Jbeta primers. Clones were read by immunoSEQ multiplex PCR, and TCRdb kept only the in-frame ones, dropping some. Counted here are roughly 99,000 clones, around 74% occurring once; the ten biggest clones make up less than 15%. Sample: PBMCs. This sequence was found in a woman between 40 and 50 years old in good health and CMV-seropositive.

CDR3 sequence reads: CASSPTEYQETQYF. CDR3 sequence (DNA): TGTGCCAGCAGCCCCACAGAGTACCAAGAGACCCAGTACTTC. The V gene is TRBV11-1, the J gene TRBJ2-5; no clear D gene. CDR3 size: 14 residues. CDR1 is SGHAT, CDR2 FQDESV, per germline (reference sequence). V was trimmed by 5 bases and J by 0 bases, leaving 10 bases between them.